A single sample is the source of the 32 T cell receptor beta chains below, sequenced in a study of blood T cells in healthy people across ages. A J-beta primer mix and a sample-barcoded 5' primer were used in a second PCR of roughly 6 to 12 cycles. TCRdb fed the 5' RACE reads into MiXCR, producing one record per CDR3 protein. The repertoire holds 780,000 or so distinct CDR3 sequences, roughly 50% seen once, with about a quarter in the top ten. Sample: blood. All receptors derive from a man between 40 and 49 years old in good health.

The gene calls are TRBV15 and TRBJ2-7, with D possibly being TRBD1 (6 bases). Trimming took off 1 base at V and 7 bases at J, with 23 bases between the two ends. Germline V lookup: CDR1 LNHNV, CDR2 YYDKDF (reference sequence). This CDR3 spans 17 amino acids. The CDR3: CATSRAAGVGTHNEQYF. In DNA form, the CDR3 reads TGTGCCACCAGCAGAGCCGCAGGGGTAGGAACCCACAATGAGCAGTACTTC.

This chain joins TRBV11-2 and TRBJ2-1; 7 nucleotides match TRBD2. The CDR3 is made up of 16 amino acids. J was trimmed by 2 bases and V by 0 bases; bases with no gene match: 4. Germline CDR1 reads SGHAT; CDR2 reads FQNNGV. The CDR3 sequence is CASSLDGGSPYNEQFF. The CDR3 region has the DNA TGTGCCAGCAGCTTAGATGGCGGGAGCCCCTACAATGAGCAGTTCTTC.

V gene TRBV19 combines with J gene TRBJ2-1; 8 bases are a match to TRBD1. The trim removed 10 bases at V and 8 bases at J, leaving 4 bases unmatched. In germline, CDR1 is LNHDA, CDR2 SQIVND (reference sequence). CDR3 length: 11 residues. The CDR3 DNA reads as TGTGCCATCCAGGGGGCCTATGAGCAGTTCTTC. This encodes CAIQGAYEQFF.

This clonotype was observed a handful of times. The chain links TRBV12-3 or TRBV12-4 to TRBJ2-1; D remains ambiguous. V dropped 3 bases and J dropped 8 bases, with 8 bases sitting between them. The CDR3 sequence is 12 residues long. CDR3 sequence (DNA): TGTGCCAGCAGTTTTATTGGGGATGAGCAGTTCTTC. Translating gives CASSFIGDEQFF.

V is TRBV12-3 or TRBV12-4 and J is TRBJ2-1, with TRBD2 identical over 12 bases. This CDR3 has 17 amino acids. The junction had 8 bases not matched to a gene; V was cut back by 5 bases and J by 3 bases. CDR3 protein: CASSPGTSGQYYNEQFF. The CDR3 DNA reads as TGTGCCAGCAGTCCCGGGACTAGCGGGCAATACTACAATGAGCAGTTCTTC.

CDR3 DNA: TGCAGTGCTAGGAGGAGGGCCCACAATGAGCAGTTCTTC. Translating gives CSARRRAHNEQFF. V gene TRBV20-1 combines with J gene TRBJ2-1, with a tentative D call TRBD2 (6 bases). V lost 3 bases to trimming and J lost 5 bases, with 11 bases between them. The CDR3 consists of 13 residues. Germline V CDR1 and CDR2: DFQATT, SNEGSKA (reference sequence).

The chain joins TRBV20-1 to TRBJ2-7, with D hard to call. Germline V gives CDR1 DFQATT, CDR2 SNEGSKA (reference sequence). V shed 0 bases and J shed 6 bases, with 15 bases lying between them. CDR3 length: 14 residues. The CDR3 region is CSARDGISSVEQYF. CDR3 sequence (DNA): TGCAGTGCTAGAGATGGTATTAGCTCCGTCGAGCAGTACTTC.

This clonotype has more than one count but fewer than ten. The chain links TRBV6-2 or TRBV6-3 to TRBJ2-1; D might be TRBD2 (6 bases). CDR3 length equals 18 residues. V was pared by 0 bases and J by 1 base, with 16 bases between. The germline gives CDR1 MNHEY, CDR2 SVGEGT. CDR3 DNA: TGTGCCAGCAGTTACTCGATGGACTACACGGGGTCCTACAATGAGCAGTTCTTC. The encoded protein is CASSYSMDYTGSYNEQFF.

This clonotype has just a few counts. The J gene is TRBJ2-7, the V gene TRBV12-3 or TRBV12-4, with D perhaps given as TRBD1 or TRBD2 (5 bases each). CDR3 length equals 13 residues. V was clipped by 4 bases and J by 3 bases, with 10 bases between them. The CDR3 loop reads CASSWGMDYEQYF. The CDR3 nucleotides are TGTGCCAGCAGTTGGGGGATGGACTACGAGCAGTACTTC.

The chain links TRBV19 to TRBJ1-5, with a weak D call TRBD1 (6 bases). V was trimmed by 0 bases and J by 4 bases, leaving 16 bases between them. This CDR3 has 17 residues. Germline CDR1 is LNHDA and CDR2 is SQIVND (reference sequence). DNA for the CDR3: TGTGCCAGTAGTATAGATGGAGGGGGAGTTGGGAATCAGCCCCAGCATTTT. It codes for CASSIDGGGVGNQPQHF.

In this sample, this clonotype turned up many times. J is TRBJ1-5 and V is TRBV27; D unclear. The CDR3 spans 13 residues. CDR1 MNHEY and CDR2 SMNVEV come from the germline V gene (reference sequence). V shed 5 bases and J shed 6 bases, with 11 bases lying between them. In nucleotides, the CDR3 is TGTGCCAGCAGTGTGTCGGTCTCTCAGCCCCAGCATTTT. Translating it yields CASSVSVSQPQHF.

The CDR3 sequence is CASSLEGLRQGISDTQYF. DNA of the CDR3: TGTGCCAGCAGCTTAGAGGGTTTACGGCAGGGAATATCAGATACGCAGTATTTT. This chain uses TRBV13 with TRBJ2-3, with TRBD1 as a possible D gene (5 bases). Looked up from germline, CDR1 is PRHDT and CDR2 is FYEKMQ (reference sequence). The germline V and J ends were trimmed by 1 base and 4 bases, with 21 bases remaining between them. The CDR3 has 18 amino acids.

CDR3 loop: CASSLAPTGVATNEKLFF. DNA for the CDR3: TGTGCCAGCAGCTTAGCCCCGACAGGGGTTGCAACTAATGAAAAACTGTTTTTT. The rearrangement links TRBV7-8 to TRBJ1-4, with TRBD1 identical over 8 bases. V was pared by 0 bases and J by 0 bases, with 6 bases of the junction left unmatched. Germline loops: CDR1 SGHVS, CDR2 FQNEAQ. This CDR3 is 18 amino acids long.

Regarding this clonotype: The junction and the germline gene differ at one end; a read error may be behind it. The chain couples TRBV20-1 to TRBJ2-7; 8 nucleotides match TRBD2. The CDR3 contains 17 residues. CDR1 is DFQATT and CDR2 is SNEGSKA in the germline V gene (reference sequence). This CDR3 reads CGASRLGLAGRIYEQYF. For the CDR3, the DNA is TGCGGTGCTTCCCGGCTGGGGCTAGCGGGTCGGATCTACGAGCAGTACTTC.

The table lists this clonotype with a few counts. J is TRBJ2-3 and V is TRBV4-1; tentatively, D is TRBD1 or TRBD2 (6 bases each). This CDR3 has 16 residues. Germline V gene sequence: CDR1 MGHRA, CDR2 YSYEKL. The V end was cut by 5 bases, the J end by 2 bases, with 17 bases between. The CDR3 loop reads CASSNNLGGDTDTQYF. The CDR3 bases are TGCGCCAGCAGCAACAACTTGGGGGGCGACACAGATACGCAGTATTTT.

This clonotype was detected only a few times. This chain connects TRBV27 to TRBJ2-5; D tentatively reads TRBD1 or TRBD2 (5 bases each). Germline V gene lookup returns CDR1 MNHEY and CDR2 SMNVEV (reference sequence). This CDR3 contains 14 residues. With 5 bases removed from V and 5 bases from J, the gap between germline ends came to 15 bases. The CDR3 region is CASSRGVNGETQYF. The DNA of the CDR3 is TGTGCCAGCAGTCGAGGGGTGAATGGGGAGACCCAGTACTTC.

V gene TRBV28 combines with J gene TRBJ2-4; D is perhaps TRBD2 (6 bases). Trimming removed 2 bases from V and 8 bases from J, with 10 bases in between. This CDR3 is built from 13 residues. Germline assignment: CDR1 MDHEN and CDR2 SYDVKM. The CDR3 sequence is CASSLDSGDIQYF. The CDR3 DNA reads as TGTGCCAGCAGTTTAGATAGCGGTGACATTCAGTACTTC. Using reference TRBV28 and TRBJ2-4 for the parts outside the CDR3, the full variable domain is DVKVTQSSRYLVKRTGEKVFLECVQDMDHENMFWYRQDPGLGLRLIYFSYDVKMKEKGDIPEGYSVSREKKERFSLILESASTNQTSMYLCASSLDSGDIQYFGAGTRLSVL.

This clonotype was observed a few times. This sequence joins TRBV5-5 and TRBJ1-6; D gene ambiguous. The CDR3 length is 14 residues. V was shortened by 2 bases and J by 10 bases, with 13 bases between the two germline ends. Germline V gene lookup returns CDR1 SGHKS and CDR2 YYEKEE (reference sequence). The CDR3 sequence: CASSFKGIGSPLHF. Written as DNA, the CDR3 is TGTGCCAGCAGCTTCAAAGGGATTGGGTCACCCCTCCACTTT.

The V and J genes are TRBV29-1 and TRBJ2-3; weak D call: TRBD1 (5 bases). CDR1 and CDR2 (germline): SQVTM, ANQGSEA. This CDR3 is built from 14 residues. The V end was cut by 2 bases, the J end by 6 bases, with 15 bases between. The CDR3 DNA sequence: TGCAGCGTTGAATGGGGCCAGGGTTCGGATACGCAGTATTTT. This sequence encodes CSVEWGQGSDTQYF.

J is TRBJ2-2 and V is TRBV10-3; no firm D call. This CDR3 contains 12 residues. Trimming shortened V by 5 bases and J by 6 bases, and 7 bases separated the two germline ends. Germline V CDR1 and CDR2: ENHRY, SYGVKD. The CDR3 DNA sequence: TGTGCCATCAGTCATTCTTCCGGGGAGCTGTTTTTT. Amino acids: CAISHSSGELFF.

Notes on this clonotype: An end of the junction does not agree with germline; a read error may underlie this. This chain joins TRBV28 and TRBJ2-4; 9 bases are a match to TRBD2. The CDR3 spans 15 residues. Germline V lookup: CDR1 MDHEN, CDR2 SYDVKM. The DNA for the CDR3 is TGTGCCAGCCTGAACCGGGGACTAGCCGGAAACGTTCAGTACTTC. This codes for CASLNRGLAGNVQYF.

This chain uses TRBV20-1 with TRBJ2-5; 8 positions agree with TRBD2. Germline V gives CDR1 DFQATT, CDR2 SNEGSKA (reference sequence). This CDR3 has 12 residues. The J segment lost 4 bases and the V segment lost 7 bases, leaving 5 bases of the junction unmatched. CDR3 sequence reads: CSVISGGETQYF. CDR3 DNA sequence: TGCAGTGTAATCAGCGGGGGAGAGACCCAGTACTTC.

The chain is built from TRBV7-9 and TRBJ2-5; no clear D gene. CDR3 size: 14 residues. Germline V gene lookup returns CDR1 SEHNR and CDR2 FQNEAQ (reference sequence). V shed 2 bases and J shed 0 bases, with 7 bases lying between them. The CDR3: CASSLSAYQETQYF. The CDR3 DNA follows: TGTGCCAGCAGCTTATCAGCGTACCAAGAGACCCAGTACTTC.

A single count supports this clonotype. This rearrangement joins TRBV7-9 to TRBJ2-3; possibly TRBD1 for D (6 bases). V was clipped by 5 bases and J by 5 bases, with 11 bases between them. There are 13 residues in the CDR3. From germline, CDR1 is SEHNR and CDR2 FQNEAQ (reference sequence). The CDR3 bases are TGTGCCAGCAGCGGCTCACAGGGAGATACGCAGTATTTT. Translating gives CASSGSQGDTQYF.

This chain links TRBV6-2 or TRBV6-3 with TRBJ2-4, with 9 bases lining up with TRBD2. This CDR3 region has 16 residues. Germline CDR1 reads MNHEY; CDR2 reads SVGEGT. With 11 bases clipped from V and 5 bases from J, the junction kept 16 bases outside the gene matches. The CDR3 bases are TGTGCCTCACGGGTAGCGGGAGAGAGTAAGGAAAACATTCAGTACTTC. Its translation: CASRVAGESKENIQYF.

The genes are TRBV5-1 and TRBJ2-1, with 7 bases matching TRBD2. There are 18 residues in the CDR3. The V gene end was trimmed by 4 bases and the J gene end by 0 bases; junction bases not matched to a gene: 13. CDR1 SGHRS and CDR2 YFSETQ come from the germline V gene. The CDR3: CASSRYSLAGSSYNEQFF. CDR3 sequence (DNA): TGCGCCAGCAGCCGTTATAGCTTAGCGGGTAGCTCCTACAATGAGCAGTTCTTC.

This clonotype was seen a few times. V usage is TRBV10-3 and J usage is TRBJ2-3, with 12 bases matching TRBD2. The CDR3 extends over 16 amino acids. The V and J ends lost 6 bases and 2 bases, in that order; junction bases with no gene match: 6. Germline CDR1 ENHRY, CDR2 SYGVKD. CDR3 region: CAIRAGLAGITDTQYF. The DNA for the CDR3 is TGTGCCATCAGGGCAGGACTAGCGGGGATCACAGATACGCAGTATTTT.

This clonotype appeared many times. This chain connects TRBV29-1 to TRBJ2-3; possible D gene TRBD1, 6 bases. CDR3 length equals 16 residues. Trimming took off 5 bases at V and 4 bases at J, with 22 bases between the two ends. Germline V gene lookup returns CDR1 SQVTM and CDR2 ANQGSEA. CDR3 residues: CSVPTRQQGFSDTQYF. The CDR3 nucleotides read TGCAGCGTTCCTACACGACAACAGGGATTTTCAGATACGCAGTATTTT.

Note on this clonotype: The missing conserved phenylalanine or tryptophan at the end of this CDR3 makes a read error likely. The chain links TRBV7-3 to TRBJ2-1; no clear D gene. Trimming removed 5 bases from V and 5 bases from J, with 10 bases in between. This CDR3 has 13 residues. Germline CDR1 reads SGHTA; CDR2 reads FQGTGA. The CDR3 DNA is TGTGCCAGCAGCAGCACACCAAACAATGAGCAGTTCTTA. Protein sequence: CASSSTPNNEQFL.

The CDR3 sequence: CASSLTAASMGSYNSPLHF. In DNA form, the CDR3 reads TGCGCCAGCAGCTTAACGGCGGCCAGCATGGGCTCCTATAATTCACCCCTCCACTTT. This chain joins TRBV5-1 and TRBJ1-6; no clear D. The V and J ends lost 2 bases and 0 bases respectively, with 18 bases between them. The CDR3 extends over 19 amino acids. In germline, CDR1 is SGHRS, CDR2 YFSETQ.

The chain couples TRBV29-1 to TRBJ1-4, with 8 bases matching TRBD1. The CDR3 extends over 13 amino acids. Germline V gene lookup returns CDR1 SQVTM and CDR2 ANQGSEA. The ends lost 5 bases at V and 3 bases at J; junction bases unmatched: 2. In DNA, the CDR3 is TGCAGCGTTCCGGGACAGGCTAATGAAAAACTGTTTTTT. Translation gives CSVPGQANEKLFF.

The V and J genes are TRBV11-2 and TRBJ2-5, with TRBD1 matching over 11 bases. Trimming took 5 bases from V and 5 from J; bases not matched to a gene: 7. The CDR3 has 15 amino acids. CDR1 and CDR2 from the germline V gene are SGHAT and FQNNGV. CDR3 sequence reads: CASSPDRGPGETQYF. The CDR3 DNA is TGTGCCAGCAGCCCGGACAGGGGGCCTGGTGAGACCCAGTACTTC.